This is a list of T cell receptor beta chains from one sample in a study of control samples from healthy donors and cancer patients. Clones were read by immunoSEQ multiplex PCR, and TCRdb kept only the in-frame ones, dropping some. The sample has 100,000 to 150,000 clones, approximately 92% seen once. The sequenced sample was blood. The receptor source for this set is a young man in good health. The CDR3 runs from the conserved cysteine through the conserved F or W. A D gene is named only where the DNA matches it firmly. Clone size is given for some rows only: seen once, a few or many times, or a class if the clone is expanded.

v_gene: TRBV3-1/TRBV3-2; abundance: .; d_gene: .; j_gene: TRBJ1-2; CDR3aa: CASSQGLYQGPANYGYTF; CDR3nt: TGTGCCAGCAGCCAAGGGCTCTACCAGGGGCCAGCTAACTATGGCTACACCTTC
v_gene: TRBV5-6; abundance: .; d_gene: .; j_gene: TRBJ2-2; CDR3aa: CASSLVPRSPGELFF; CDR3nt: TGTGCCAGCAGCTTGGTCCCCAGATCCCCCGGGGAGCTGTTTTTT
v_gene: TRBV5-5; abundance: .; d_gene: .; j_gene: TRBJ2-1; CDR3aa: CASSLVQGTYNEQFF; CDR3nt: TGTGCCAGCAGCTTGGTACAGGGAACCTACAATGAGCAGTTCTTC
v_gene: TRBV7-7; abundance: .; d_gene: .; j_gene: TRBJ2-1; CDR3aa: CASSQGVGINNEQFF; CDR3nt: TGTGCCAGCAGCCAGGGAGTCGGAATCAACAATGAGCAGTTCTTC
v_gene: TRBV14; abundance: .; d_gene: TRBD1; j_gene: TRBJ2-3; CDR3aa: CASSPPGTGLRTDTQYF; CDR3nt: TGTGCCAGCAGCCCTCCGGGGACAGGGTTACGCACAGATACGCAGTATTTT
v_gene: TRBV9; abundance: .; d_gene: TRBD1; j_gene: TRBJ1-5; CDR3aa: CASSATGGSEPQHF; CDR3nt: TGTGCCAGCAGCGCGACAGGGGGCTCGGAGCCCCAGCATTTT
v_gene: TRBV30; abundance: .; d_gene: TRBD2; j_gene: TRBJ2-3; CDR3aa: CAWSPGVGGSADTQYF; CDR3nt: TGTGCCTGGAGCCCAGGAGTCGGGGGGTCGGCAGATACGCAGTATTTT
v_gene: TRBV30; abundance: .; d_gene: TRBD1; j_gene: TRBJ1-2; CDR3aa: CAWSMTTGKDGYTF; CDR3nt: TGTGCCTGGAGTATGACGACAGGGAAAGATGGCTACACCTTC
v_gene: TRBV19; abundance: .; d_gene: .; j_gene: TRBJ1-2; CDR3aa: CASSMLQYGYTF; CDR3nt: TGTGCCAGTAGTATGTTACAGTATGGCTACACCTTC
v_gene: TRBV7-3; abundance: .; d_gene: .; j_gene: TRBJ2-3; CDR3aa: CASSYTGDRTDTQYF; CDR3nt: TGTGCCAGCAGCTACACGGGCGACAGAACAGATACGCAGTATTTT
v_gene: TRBV30; abundance: .; d_gene: TRBD2; j_gene: TRBJ2-1; CDR3aa: CAWDPGLAEYEQFF; CDR3nt: TGTGCCTGGGACCCCGGACTAGCGGAGTATGAGCAGTTCTTC
v_gene: TRBV15; abundance: medium-sized; d_gene: TRBD2; j_gene: TRBJ2-7; CDR3aa: CATSPRAGGLYEQYF; CDR3nt: TGTGCCACCAGCCCACGGGCGGGGGGATTATACGAGCAGTACTTC
v_gene: TRBV10-3; abundance: .; d_gene: .; j_gene: TRBJ1-5; CDR3aa: CAISQGNQPQHF; CDR3nt: TGTGCCATCAGTCAGGGGAATCAGCCCCAGCATTTT
v_gene: TRBV2; abundance: .; d_gene: .; j_gene: TRBJ1-2; CDR3aa: CASSDNGHYGYTF; CDR3nt: TGTGCCAGCAGTGACAACGGGCACTATGGCTACACCTTC
v_gene: TRBV7-2; abundance: .; d_gene: .; j_gene: TRBJ1-6; CDR3aa: CASSPRAGESPLHF; CDR3nt: TGTGCCAGCAGCCCCCGAGCGGGGGAGTCACCCCTCCACTTT
v_gene: TRBV30; abundance: .; d_gene: .; j_gene: TRBJ2-3; CDR3aa: CAWSPRGYASTDTQYF; CDR3nt: TGTGCCTGGAGTCCCAGAGGATACGCCAGCACAGATACGCAGTATTTT
v_gene: TRBV19; abundance: once; d_gene: .; j_gene: TRBJ2-3; CDR3aa: CASRSRAPTDTQYF; CDR3nt: TGTGCCAGTCGGTCCAGGGCCCCCACAGATACGCAGTATTTT